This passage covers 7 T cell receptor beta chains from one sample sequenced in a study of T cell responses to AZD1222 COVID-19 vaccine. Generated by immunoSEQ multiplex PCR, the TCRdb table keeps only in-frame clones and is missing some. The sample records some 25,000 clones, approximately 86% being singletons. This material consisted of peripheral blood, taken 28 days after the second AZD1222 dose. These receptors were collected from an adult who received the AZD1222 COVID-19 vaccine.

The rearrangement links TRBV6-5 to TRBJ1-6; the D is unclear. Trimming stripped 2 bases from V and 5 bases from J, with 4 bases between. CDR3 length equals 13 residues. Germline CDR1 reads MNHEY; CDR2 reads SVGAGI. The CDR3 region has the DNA TGTGCCAGCAGTTACACCAATAATTCACCCCTCCACTTT. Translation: CASSYTNNSPLHF.

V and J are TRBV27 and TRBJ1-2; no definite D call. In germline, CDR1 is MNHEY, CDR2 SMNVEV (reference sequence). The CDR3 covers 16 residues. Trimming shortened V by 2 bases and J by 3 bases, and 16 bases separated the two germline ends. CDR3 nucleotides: TGTGCCAGCAGTTTAACCTCACCGGGGATAGACTATGGCTACACCTTC. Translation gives CASSLTSPGIDYGYTF.

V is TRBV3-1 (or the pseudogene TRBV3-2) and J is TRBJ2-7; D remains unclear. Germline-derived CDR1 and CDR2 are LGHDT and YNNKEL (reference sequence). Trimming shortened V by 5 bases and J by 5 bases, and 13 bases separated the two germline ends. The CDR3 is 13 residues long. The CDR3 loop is CASSVLLRHEQYF. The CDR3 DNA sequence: TGTGCCAGCAGCGTGTTACTTCGCCACGAGCAGTACTTC.

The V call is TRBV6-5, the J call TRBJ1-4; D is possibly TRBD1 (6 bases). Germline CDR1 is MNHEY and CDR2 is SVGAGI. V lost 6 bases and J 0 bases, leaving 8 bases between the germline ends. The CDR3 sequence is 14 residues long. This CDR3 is CASSRQATNEKLFF. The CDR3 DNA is TGTGCCAGCAGCCGACAGGCAACTAATGAAAAACTGTTTTTT.

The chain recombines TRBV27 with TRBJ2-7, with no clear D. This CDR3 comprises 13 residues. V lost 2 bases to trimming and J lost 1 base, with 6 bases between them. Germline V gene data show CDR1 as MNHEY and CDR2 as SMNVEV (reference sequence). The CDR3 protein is CASSLHSSYEQYF. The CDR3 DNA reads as TGTGCCAGCAGTTTACACAGTTCCTACGAGCAGTACTTC.

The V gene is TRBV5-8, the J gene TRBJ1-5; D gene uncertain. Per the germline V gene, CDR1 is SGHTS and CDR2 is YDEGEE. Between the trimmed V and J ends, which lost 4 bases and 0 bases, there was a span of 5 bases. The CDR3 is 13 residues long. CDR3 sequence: CASSLDSNQPQHF. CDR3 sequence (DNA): TGTGCCAGCAGCCTGGATAGCAATCAGCCCCAGCATTTT.

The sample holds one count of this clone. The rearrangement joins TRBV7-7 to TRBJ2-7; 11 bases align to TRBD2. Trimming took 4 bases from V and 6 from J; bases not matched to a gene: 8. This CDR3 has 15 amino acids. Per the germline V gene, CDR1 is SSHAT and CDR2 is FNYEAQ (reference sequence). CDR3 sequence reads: CASSSTGSGRGEQYF. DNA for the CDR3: TGTGCCAGCAGCTCCACAGGTAGCGGGAGGGGCGAGCAGTACTTC. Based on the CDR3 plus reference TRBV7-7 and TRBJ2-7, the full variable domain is GAGVSQSPRYKVTKRGQDVTLRCDPISSHATLYWYQQALGQGPEFLTYFNYEAQPDKSGLPSDRFSAERPEGSISTLTIQRTEQRDSAMYRCASSSTGSGRGEQYFGPGTRLTVT.